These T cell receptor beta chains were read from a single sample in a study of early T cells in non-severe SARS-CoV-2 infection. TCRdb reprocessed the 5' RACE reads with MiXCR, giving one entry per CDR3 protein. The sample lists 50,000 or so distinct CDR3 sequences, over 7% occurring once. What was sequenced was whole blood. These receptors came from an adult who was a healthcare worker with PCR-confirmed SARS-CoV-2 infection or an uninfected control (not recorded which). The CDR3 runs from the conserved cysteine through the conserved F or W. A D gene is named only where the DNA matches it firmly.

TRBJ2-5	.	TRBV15	CATSRDWGSSQETQYF
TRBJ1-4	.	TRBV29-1	CSVGATPADNEKLFF
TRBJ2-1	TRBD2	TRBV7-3	CASSLTTGGNHEQFF
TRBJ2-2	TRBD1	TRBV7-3	CASSLMGQGSTGELFF
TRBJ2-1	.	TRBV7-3	CASSPDHLGEQFF
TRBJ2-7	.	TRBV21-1	CASSKVRRARSYEQYF
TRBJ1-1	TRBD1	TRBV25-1	CASRDQGVNEAFF
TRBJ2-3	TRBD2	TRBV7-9	CASSLGTSGTTDTQYF
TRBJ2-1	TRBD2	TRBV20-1	CSAIRGTSGGNEQFF
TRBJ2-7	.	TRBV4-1	CASSQGGVYEQYF
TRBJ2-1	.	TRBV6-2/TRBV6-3	CASSYYGTEQFF
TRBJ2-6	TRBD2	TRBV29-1	CSVAGGAAHSSGANVLTF
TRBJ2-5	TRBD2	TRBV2	CASSEPEGSAGGRQETQYF
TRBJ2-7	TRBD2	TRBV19	CASSTVGGSYEQYF
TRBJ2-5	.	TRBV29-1	CSVEDLQGQETQYF
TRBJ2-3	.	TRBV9	CASSVESGSSTDTQYF
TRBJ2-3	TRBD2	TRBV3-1	CASSQRLAGADTQYF
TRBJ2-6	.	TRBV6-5	CASSPTPGANVLTF
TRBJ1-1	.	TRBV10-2	CASSEVAGMGTEAFF
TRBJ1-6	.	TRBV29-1	CSVSSGVENSPLHF
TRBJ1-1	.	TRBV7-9	CASSPPLERNTEAFF
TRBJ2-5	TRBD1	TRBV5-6	CASSQDRVRTQYF
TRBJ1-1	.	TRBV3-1	CASSHTGSSTEAFF
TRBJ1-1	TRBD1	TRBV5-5	CASSPPGTGSTEAFF
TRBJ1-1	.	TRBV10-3	CAIALEQPWAEAFF
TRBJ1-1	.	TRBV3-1	CASSQERPNTEAFF
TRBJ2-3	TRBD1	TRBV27	CASSLSPGQYTDTQYF
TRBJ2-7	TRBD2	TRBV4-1	CASSQASGTSLVYEQYF
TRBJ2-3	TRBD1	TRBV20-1	CSARDPRQGRTDTQYF
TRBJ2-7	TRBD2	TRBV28	CASSGTRTTYEQYF
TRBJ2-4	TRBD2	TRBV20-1	CSASGLAGEVKNIQYF
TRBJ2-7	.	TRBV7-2	CASSLPSYEQYF